This is a list of T cell receptor beta chains from one sample in a study of T cell responses to AZD1222 COVID-19 vaccine. Data came from immunoSEQ multiplex PCR; TCRdb stores just in-frame clones and leaves some out. This sample has about 130,000 clones, with about 91% found just once. Sequenced material: peripheral blood, taken on day 0 of AZD1222 vaccination. These receptors were taken from an adult in good health. The CDR3 runs from the conserved cysteine through the conserved F or W. The order of the fields is V gene, CDR3 protein.

>TRBV28
CASSFGTVSSYNSPLHF
>TRBV27
CASRGGLAGEPDYNEQFF
>TRBV7-9
CASRSEVNEQFF
>TRBV7-9
CASSPGPEAFF
>TRBV27
CASSFLNIQYF
>TRBV4-2
CASSQDWRASGRNNEQFF
>TRBV27
CASREDLYNEQFF
>TRBV10-3
CAIFRGEGELFF
>TRBV5-8
CASSRTDGNTIYF
>TRBV5-4
CASRPGTSVYEQYF
>TRBV5-1
CASSLAVGEMNTEAFF
>TRBV12-3/TRBV12-4
CASSFSPDRAQHF
>TRBV19
CASSIDSEPAGYYGYTF
>TRBV3-1/TRBV3-2
CASSQALARDEQFF
>TRBV6-1
CASSEWAATYNEQFF
>TRBV4-2
CASSQDPDYNEQFF
>TRBV6-5
CASSYKGAGQPQHF
>TRBV5-6
CASSPSWTDRHSPLHF
>TRBV11-1
CASSLGDRGPDTQYF
>TRBV5-6
CASSLERGKETQYF
>TRBV27
CASSLRGQGYEQYF
>TRBV7-2
CASSELQGVSPLHF
>TRBV5-4
CASSLDGGARRAVGQYF
>TRBV10-1
CASSAISGQGRGEQFF
>TRBV11-2
CASSPEQVVNIQYF
>TRBV19
CASSTPDGYQPQHF
>TRBV6-5
CASRGTPRFVTQYF
>TRBV6-4
CASSELAGAVDTQYF
>TRBV12-3/TRBV12-4
CASSFGTTYEQYF
>TRBV28
CASTPPGPSTEAFF
>TRBV30
CAWSVVGTDRYTF
>TRBV27
CASSWRSRTDTQYF
>TRBV5-5
CASSVEGGWSQPQHF
>TRBV2
CASRDTGDYGYTF
>TRBV27
CASSTQGYEQYF
>TRBV19
CASSSGERHEQYF
>TRBV5-1
CASRVTTNEKLFF
>TRBV4-1
CASSQASEQYF
>TRBV25-1
CASSDLGGLTEAFF